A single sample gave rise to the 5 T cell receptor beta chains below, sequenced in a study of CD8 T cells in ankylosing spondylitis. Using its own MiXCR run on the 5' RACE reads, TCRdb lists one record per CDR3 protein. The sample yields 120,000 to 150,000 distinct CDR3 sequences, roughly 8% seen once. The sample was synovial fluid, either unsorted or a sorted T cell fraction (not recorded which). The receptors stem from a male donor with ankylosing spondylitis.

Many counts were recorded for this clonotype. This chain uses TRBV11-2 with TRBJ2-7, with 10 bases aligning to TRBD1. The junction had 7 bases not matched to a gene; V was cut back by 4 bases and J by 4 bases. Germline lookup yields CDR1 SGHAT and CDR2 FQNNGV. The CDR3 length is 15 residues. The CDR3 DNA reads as TGTGCCAGCAGCTCCTCCGGGACAGGGGCATACGAGCAGTACTTC. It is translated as CASSSSGTGAYEQYF.

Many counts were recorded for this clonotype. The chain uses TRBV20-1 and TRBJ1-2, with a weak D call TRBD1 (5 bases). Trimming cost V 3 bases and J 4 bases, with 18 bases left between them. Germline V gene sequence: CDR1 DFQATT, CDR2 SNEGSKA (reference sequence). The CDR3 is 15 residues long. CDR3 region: CSASGVPGTPYGYTF. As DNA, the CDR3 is TGCAGTGCTAGTGGGGTACCAGGGACCCCCTATGGCTACACCTTC.

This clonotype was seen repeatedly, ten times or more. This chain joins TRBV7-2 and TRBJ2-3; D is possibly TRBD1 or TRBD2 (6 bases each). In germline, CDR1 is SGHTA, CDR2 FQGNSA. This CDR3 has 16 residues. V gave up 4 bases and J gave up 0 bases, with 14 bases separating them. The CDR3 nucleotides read TGTGCCAGCAGCTCGGGGGCAATTACTAGCACAGATACGCAGTATTTT. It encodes CASSSGAITSTDTQYF.

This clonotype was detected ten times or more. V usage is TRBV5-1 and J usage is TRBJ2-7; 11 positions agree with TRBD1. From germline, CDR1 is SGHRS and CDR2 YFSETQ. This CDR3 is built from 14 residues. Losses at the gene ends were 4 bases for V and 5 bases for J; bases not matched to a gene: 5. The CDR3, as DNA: TGCGCCAGCAGCGAATGGACAGGGGGCAACGAGCAGTACTTC. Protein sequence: CASSEWTGGNEQYF. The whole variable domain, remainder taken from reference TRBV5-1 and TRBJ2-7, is KAGVTQTPRYLIKTRGQQVTLSCSPISGHRSVSWYQQTPGQGLQFLFEYFSETQRNKGNFPGRFSGRQFSNSRSEMNVSTLELGDSALYLCASSEWTGGNEQYFGPGTRLTVT.

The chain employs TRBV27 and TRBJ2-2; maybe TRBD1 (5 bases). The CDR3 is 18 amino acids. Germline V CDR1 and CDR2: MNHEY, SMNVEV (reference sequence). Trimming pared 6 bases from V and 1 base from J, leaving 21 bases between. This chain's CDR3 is CASSTSGFGHLNTGELFF. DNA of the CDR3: TGTGCCAGCAGCACTTCAGGCTTCGGACACCTGAACACCGGGGAGCTGTTTTTT.